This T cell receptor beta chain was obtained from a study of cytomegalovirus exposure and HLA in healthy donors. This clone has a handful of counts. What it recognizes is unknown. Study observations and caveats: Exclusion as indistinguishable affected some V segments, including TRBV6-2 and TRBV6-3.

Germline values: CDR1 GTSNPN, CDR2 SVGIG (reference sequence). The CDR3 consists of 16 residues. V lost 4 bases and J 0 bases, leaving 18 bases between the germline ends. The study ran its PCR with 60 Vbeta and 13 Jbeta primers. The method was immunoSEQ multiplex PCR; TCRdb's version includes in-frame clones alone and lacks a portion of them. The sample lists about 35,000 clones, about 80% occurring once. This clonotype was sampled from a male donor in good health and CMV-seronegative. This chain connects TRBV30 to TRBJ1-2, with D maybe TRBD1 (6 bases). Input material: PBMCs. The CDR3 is CAWNLGQPGSNYGYTF. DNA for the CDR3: TGTGCCTGGAACTTAGGACAGCCTGGATCTAACTATGGCTACACCTTC.